Listed below are T cell receptor beta chains from one sample, sequenced in a study of post-analysis software for immune sequencing data. TCRdb passed the PCR reads through MiXCR, listing each CDR3 protein once. Seen here are over 150,000 distinct CDR3 sequences, about 36% observed once, and the top ten hold under 30%. The sequencing here drew on blood, taken after autologous hematopoietic stem cell transplantation. Receptor source: a girl aged 10 to 17 with multiple sclerosis. Both conserved end residues are part of each CDR3. D genes are given only for firm matches. Clone sizes are given selectively: once, few, many, or a class where the clone is expanded.

d_call,clone_size,j_call,v_call,cdr3_aa,cdr3_nt
TRBD2,few,TRBJ2-1,TRBV7-9,CASRAGGLADNEQFF,TGTGCCAGCAGGGCGGGCGGACTAGCGGACAATGAGCAGTTCTTC
.,.,TRBJ2-5,TRBV27,CASRGLGALQETQYF,TGTGCCAGCAGAGGGTTAGGGGCCCTCCAAGAGACCCAGTACTTC
TRBD2,.,TRBJ2-3,TRBV10-3,CAISQTSGNTDTQYF,TGTGCCATCAGTCAGACTAGCGGGAACACAGATACGCAGTATTTT
TRBD2,.,TRBJ2-3,TRBV28,CASSLGLATDTQYF,TGTGCCAGCAGTCTGGGACTAGCAACAGATACGCAGTATTTT
.,.,TRBJ2-1,TRBV7-2,CASSLARDRHNEQFF,TGTGCCAGCAGCTTAGCAAGAGACCGCCACAATGAGCAGTTCTTC
.,few,TRBJ2-5,TRBV20-1,CSAPEGLRETQYF,TGCAGTGCTCCGGAGGGCCTGAGGGAGACCCAGTACTTC
TRBD2,.,TRBJ2-1,TRBV7-9,CASSPGTSGGSYNEQFF,TGTGCCAGCAGCCCCGGGACTAGCGGGGGCTCCTACAATGAGCAGTTCTTC
.,.,TRBJ2-1,TRBV28,CASNKVSSYNEQFF,TGTGCCAGCAATAAGGTTAGCTCCTACAATGAGCAGTTCTTC
.,.,TRBJ2-3,TRBV28,CASSGGLGADTQYF,TGTGCCAGCAGTGGGGGGTTGGGCGCAGATACGCAGTATTTT
TRBD1,.,TRBJ1-5,TRBV3-1,CASSHPTGVSNQPQHF,TGTGCCAGCAGCCACCCGACAGGGGTGAGCAATCAGCCCCAGCATTTT
.,.,TRBJ2-5,TRBV7-3,CASSLSAHNEQYF,TGTGCCAGCAGCTTATCCGCCCACAATGAGCAGTACTTC
.,.,TRBJ1-1,TRBV20-1,CSARDLPWDRAEAFF,TGCAGTGCTAGAGATCTGCCGTGGGACCGGGCTGAAGCTTTCTTT
TRBD1,.,TRBJ2-7,TRBV12-3/TRBV12-4,CASSGGQGYSYEQYF,TGTGCCAGCAGTGGGGGACAGGGCTATTCCTACGAGCAGTACTTC
TRBD2,few,TRBJ2-3,TRBV10-3,CAISAPGRDTDTQYF,TGTGCCATCAGTGCTCCCGGGAGGGACACAGATACGCAGTATTTT
TRBD2,few,TRBJ2-1,TRBV3-1,CASGGVFREQFF,TGTGCCAGCGGGGGGGTTTTTCGTGAGCAGTTCTTC